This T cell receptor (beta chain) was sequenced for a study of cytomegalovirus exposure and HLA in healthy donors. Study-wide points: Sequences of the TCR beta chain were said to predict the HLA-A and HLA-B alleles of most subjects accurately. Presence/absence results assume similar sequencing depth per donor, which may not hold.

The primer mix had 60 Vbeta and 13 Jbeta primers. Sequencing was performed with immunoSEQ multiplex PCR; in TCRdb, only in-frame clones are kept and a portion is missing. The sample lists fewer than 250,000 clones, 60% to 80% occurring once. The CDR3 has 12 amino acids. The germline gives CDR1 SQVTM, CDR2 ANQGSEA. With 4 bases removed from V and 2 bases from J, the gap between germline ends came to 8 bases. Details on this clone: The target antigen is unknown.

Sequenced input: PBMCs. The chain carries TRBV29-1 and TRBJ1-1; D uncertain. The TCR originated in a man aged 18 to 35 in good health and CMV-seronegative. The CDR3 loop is CSVVRLNTEAFF. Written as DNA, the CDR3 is TGCAGCGTTGTCCGCCTAAACACTGAAGCTTTCTTT.